A single sample gave rise to the 2 T cell receptor beta chains below, sequenced in a study of naive and memory T cell subsets. Treatment described: skin biopsy from PPD injection site in Mantoux-positive individual. TCR cDNA received a 3' ligated oligonucleotide that carried a UMI. The SP2 primer and nested alpha and beta constant region primers amplified ligated cDNA in four rounds. TCRdb used MiXCR to reprocess the UMI-ligation and nested PCR reads, holding one entry per CDR3 protein. The sample contains some 40,000 distinct CDR3 sequences, about 11% of which appear only once. This specimen consisted of skin, obtained from a tuberculin skin test site. The receptors were gathered from an adult in good health.

This clonotype was detected many times. This chain connects TRBV28 to TRBJ2-2; D uncertain. CDR1 and CDR2 (germline): MDHEN, SYDVKM. The V end was cut by 8 bases, the J end by 3 bases, with 16 bases between. CDR3 length: 15 residues. The CDR3, as DNA: TGTGCCAGCCGGCTAGGGCATTTTGACACCGGGGAGCTGTTTTTT. Protein product: CASRLGHFDTGELFF. Full variable domain (rest looked up from reference TRBV28 and TRBJ2-2): DVKVTQSSRYLVKRTGEKVFLECVQDMDHENMFWYRQDPGLGLRLIYFSYDVKMKEKGDIPEGYSVSREKKERFSLILESASTNQTSMYLCASRLGHFDTGELFFGEGSRLTVL.

This clonotype was seen at least ten times. The chain links TRBV19 to TRBJ1-1, with D unresolved. The V and J ends lost 8 bases and 1 base respectively, with 14 bases between them. CDR1 and CDR2 from the germline V gene are LNHDA and SQIVND (reference sequence). The CDR3 runs 14 residues. The CDR3 nucleotides are TGTGCCAGTCAACCCCTGTTGAGGAACACTGAAGCTTTCTTT. This encodes CASQPLLRNTEAFF.